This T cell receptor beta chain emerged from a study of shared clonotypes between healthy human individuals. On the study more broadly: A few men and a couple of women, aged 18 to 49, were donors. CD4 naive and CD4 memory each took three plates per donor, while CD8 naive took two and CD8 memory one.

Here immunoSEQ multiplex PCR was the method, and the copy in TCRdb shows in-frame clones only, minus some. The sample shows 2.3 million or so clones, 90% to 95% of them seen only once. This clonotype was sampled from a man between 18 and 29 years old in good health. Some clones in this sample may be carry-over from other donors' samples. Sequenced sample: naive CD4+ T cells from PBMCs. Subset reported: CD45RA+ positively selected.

DNA for the CDR3: TGTGCCAGCAGCGTAGCTGGGTGGAGAGACTACAATGAGCAGTTCTTC. Encoded protein: CASSVAGWRDYNEQFF. This chain connects TRBV9 to TRBJ2-1; D ambiguous. V was trimmed by 0 bases and J by 3 bases, leaving 13 bases between them. The CDR3 is 16 amino acids. CDR1 is SGDLS and CDR2 is YYNGEE in the germline V gene.